This TCR beta chain was profiled in a study of T-cell memory formation after mild COVID-19. Whole-study findings and limits: The pre-infection memory compartment contained some responding clones, suggesting cross-reactive memory joined. Day 15 to 85 contracting clones showed balanced CD4/CD8; later expanders leaned CD4+.

Amplification by 5'RACE using constant-segment primers produced TCR alpha and TCR beta cDNA libraries that carried sample barcodes and UMIs. TCRdb analysed the 5' RACE reads with MiXCR anew, one entry per CDR3 protein. The table has some 450,000 distinct CDR3 sequences, roughly 20% seen once. Germline CDR1 is SGHRS and CDR2 is YFSETQ. Trimming removed 0 bases at V and 5 bases at J, with 14 bases between. This CDR3 has 15 amino acids. This clonotype has only a few counts. Its target is not known. V and J are TRBV5-1 and TRBJ1-2; D is uncertain. The clonotype comes from an adult woman who had mild COVID-19 (a few samples of this study predate the infection). Cell type and time point are not known. The sequenced sample consisted of PBMCs or a T cell subset sorted from them (not recorded which). For the CDR3, the DNA is TGCGCCAGCAGCTTGGATCGCGGAGGGTATTATGGCTACACCTTC. It translates to CASSLDRGGYYGYTF.